This T cell receptor beta chain emerged from a study of cytomegalovirus exposure and HLA in healthy donors. Trimming took off 0 bases at V and 8 bases at J, with 16 bases between the two ends. The CDR3 loop spans 15 amino acids. Germline lookup yields CDR1 MNHEY and CDR2 SVGAGI. Primers for the PCR totalled 60 Vbeta and 13 Jbeta. In the authors' workflow: Among the unique TCR beta chains that a later analysis counted, about 85 million in all, roughly 11 million were shared. Libraries were prepared by immunoSEQ multiplex PCR; TCRdb keeps only in-frame clonotypes and omits some of them. V, J and clone size derive from that table, while D and trimming were established from the DNA sequence. The sample contains approximately 35,000 clones, 80% to 90% of which appear only once.

Sequencing used PBMCs. This clonotype originated in a woman aged 18-29 years in good health and CMV-seronegative. The chain carries TRBV6-5 and TRBJ1-2; D ambiguous. The CDR3 bases are TGTGCCAGCAGTTACTCGAAATCGTCAGGTGAAGGCTACACCTTC. Translation: CASSYSKSSGEGYTF.